This entry features one T cell receptor beta chain sequence. This receptor's antigen is unknown. No base-level quality is on record; no much larger clone is a single base apart. Ends trimmed: V by 8 bases, J by 2 bases; bases unmatched to a gene: 11. The germline V gene encodes CDR1 SGHTA and CDR2 FQGNSA. Including the terminal cysteine and phenylalanine, the CDR3 comprises 15 residues. Only the CDR3 DNA is retained, 45 bases long and in frame from the first base. Using the deep immunoSEQ assay, multiplex PCR amplified TCR CDR3 regions from genomic DNA. For each cell subset, the extracted genomic DNA was distributed evenly across all wells of several immunoSEQ 96-well plates, and each plate served as one replicate. For sorted subsets, around 0.2 ug of genomic DNA, equivalent to 25,000 to 30,000 T cell genomes, went into each replicate PCR. Purified libraries were measured with a Qubit 3.0 fluorometer, size-checked on a Bioanalyzer 2100, and measured again with the KAPA Library Quantification kit. A separate single-read 150-cycle Illumina NextSeq 550 flow cell was used to sequence each immunoSEQ 96-well plate. The authors processed their data as follows. Because the immunoSEQ output held only junctional sequences and lacked quality scores, the filtering could not match the filtering applied to full-length reads. Sequences were annotated with PyIR, a Python wrapper for IgBLAST v1.9, and V/J genes and CDR3 were assigned using IMGT germline references. Reads with weak V/J assignments (E-value above 1e-6), missing CDR3, stop codons, out-of-frame junctions, or ambiguous translated residues were removed. V3J clonotypes were defined as sequences sharing the same inferred V gene, J gene, and CDR3 amino acid sequence. To compute the percentage overlap between repertoires, the number of shared unique clonotypes was divided by the size of the smaller repertoire. RTK rarefaction, the Chao1 estimator, and Recon v2.1 estimates of unobserved clonotypes were used to assess repertoire richness. For all TCRbeta clonotypes obtained by the gDNA method from a few donors, generation probabilities were computed with OLGA. TCRdb's version of the immuneACCESS table is confined to in-frame rearrangements and falls short of the full clone set. An unresolved V gene accounts for under half of the shortfall where checked; the remainder is of unknown origin. The V and J calls and clone size were taken over from that table, and D and trimming were inferred from the DNA. Present in this sample are more than 2 million clones, 90% to 95% of which were seen just once. In total, the top ten clones hold 0.13% of the sample.

The donors were healthy, HIV-negative adults who had no recently reported acute infections or vaccinations. Every donor was a Caucasian adult living in Nashville, Tennessee, USA. CD4+ T cells were enriched by magnetic negative selection; naive cells were then positively selected on CD45RA, and the negative fraction formed the memory subset. Blood was obtained by leukapheresis, after which PBMCs were separated by Ficoll-Histopaque density gradient centrifugation and cryopreserved in liquid nitrogen vapor phase. Analytical flow cytometry was used to check the purity and quantity of every magnetically sorted T cell population. Genomic DNA was isolated from every sorted fraction and measured by UV absorbance on a Nanodrop 2000c. These data come from a study of shared clonotypes between healthy human individuals (dated by TCRdb to 2020 to 2021). Some background on the complete study: The cohort included three men and a couple of women between 18 and 49 years of age. For each donor, CD4 naive and CD4 memory were each run on three plates, CD8 naive on two plates, and CD8 memory on one plate. Between about 0.94 and 10 billion PBMCs per donor were obtained by leukapheresis. To increase sequencing depth and limit assay-specific biases, different laboratories used diverse techniques to prepare libraries and sequence TCR repertoires. To estimate repertoire size and how much clonotype sharing occurs between individuals, the study deeply sequenced the blood TCR repertoires of roughly 5 healthy adults. Broader findings and caveats from the paper: Approximately 5% of naive CD4, 3.5% of naive CD8, 2.3% of memory CD4, and approximately 0.39% of memory CD8 clonotypes were shared across several donors. Rarefaction of sorted-subset datasets indicated incomplete sequencing despite the large sequencing depth. Naive subsets generally had larger estimated clonotype richness than memory subsets. Compared with non-shared clonotypes, the clonotypes found in all four sorted-subset donors had higher generation probabilities. Pairwise subsampling led to the expectation that sequencing depth would affect the degree of clonotype sharing among donors. Sampling was limited to blood, and TCR repertoires in tissue likely differ from TCR repertoires in blood. Because the study included a small number of donors, the genetic and exposure-history diversity represented was limited.

The sequence was collected from a man younger than 35 in good health. The chain joins TRBV7-2 to TRBJ2-5; 7 central bases correspond to TRBD2. The sequencing sample was made of naive CD4+ T cells sorted from blood. The label giving this sample's cell subset or site can be read as: CD45RA+ positively selected. The CDR3 has the sequence CASAILRGTQETQYF. The sequenced DNA: TGTGCCAGCGCAATACTGCGGGGGACGCAAGAGACCCAGTACTTC.